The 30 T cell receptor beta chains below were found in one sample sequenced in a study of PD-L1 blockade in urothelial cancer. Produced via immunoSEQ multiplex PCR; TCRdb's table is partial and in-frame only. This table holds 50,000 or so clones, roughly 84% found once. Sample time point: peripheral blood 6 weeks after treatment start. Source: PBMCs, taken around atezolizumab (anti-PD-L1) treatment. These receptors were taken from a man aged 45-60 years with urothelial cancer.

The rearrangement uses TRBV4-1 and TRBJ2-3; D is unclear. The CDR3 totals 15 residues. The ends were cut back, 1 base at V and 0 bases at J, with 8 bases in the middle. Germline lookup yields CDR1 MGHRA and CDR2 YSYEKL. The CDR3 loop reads CASSQGYFSTDTQYF. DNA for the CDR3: TGCGCCAGCAGCCAAGGCTACTTCAGCACAGATACGCAGTATTTT.

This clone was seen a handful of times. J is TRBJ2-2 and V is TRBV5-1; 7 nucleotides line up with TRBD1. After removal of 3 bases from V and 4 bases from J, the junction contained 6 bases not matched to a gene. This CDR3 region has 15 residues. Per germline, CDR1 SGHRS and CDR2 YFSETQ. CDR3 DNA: TGCGCCAGCAGCTCCACCCCAGGGGGCACCGGGGAGCTGTTTTTT. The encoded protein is CASSSTPGGTGELFF.

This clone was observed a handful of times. CDR3 bases: TGTGCCAGCAGTCCAGAACCTGGGGCCAACGTCCTGACTTTC. Its translation: CASSPEPGANVLTF. V gene TRBV6-1 combines with J gene TRBJ2-6, with no clear D. The CDR3 totals 14 residues. Germline lookup yields CDR1 MNHNS and CDR2 SASEGT. V was trimmed by 5 bases and J by 2 bases, leaving 7 bases between them.

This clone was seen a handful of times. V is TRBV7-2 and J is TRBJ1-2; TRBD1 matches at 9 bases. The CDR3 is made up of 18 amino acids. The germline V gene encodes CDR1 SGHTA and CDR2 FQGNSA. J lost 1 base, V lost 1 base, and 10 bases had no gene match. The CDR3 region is CASSLGSGTGRINYGYTF. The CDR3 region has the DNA TGTGCCAGCAGCTTAGGCTCCGGGACAGGGAGGATTAACTATGGCTACACCTTC.

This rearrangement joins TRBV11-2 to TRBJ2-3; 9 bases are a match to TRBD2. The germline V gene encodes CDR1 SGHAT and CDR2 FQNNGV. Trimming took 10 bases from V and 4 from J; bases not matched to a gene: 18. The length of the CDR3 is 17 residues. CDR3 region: CAITGARGGFISDTQYF. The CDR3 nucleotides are TGTGCCATCACAGGGGCGCGGGGGGGCTTCATCTCAGATACGCAGTATTTT.

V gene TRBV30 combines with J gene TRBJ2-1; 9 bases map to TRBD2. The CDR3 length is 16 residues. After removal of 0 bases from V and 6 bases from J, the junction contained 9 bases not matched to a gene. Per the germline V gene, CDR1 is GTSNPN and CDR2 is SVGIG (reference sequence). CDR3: CAWSVGGLASFNEQFF. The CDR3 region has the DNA TGTGCCTGGAGTGTGGGGGGACTAGCTTCGTTCAATGAGCAGTTCTTC. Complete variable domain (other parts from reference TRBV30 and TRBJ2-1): SQTIHQWPATLVQPVGSPLSLECTVEGTSNPNLYWYRQAAGRGLQLLFYSVGIGQISSEVPQNLSASRPQDRQFILSSKKLLLSDSGFYLCAWSVGGLASFNEQFFGPGTRLTVL.

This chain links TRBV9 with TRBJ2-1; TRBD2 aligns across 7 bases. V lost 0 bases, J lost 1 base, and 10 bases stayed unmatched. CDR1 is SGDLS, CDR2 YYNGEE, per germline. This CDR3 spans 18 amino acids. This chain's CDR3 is CASSVGGGSYRSYNEQFF. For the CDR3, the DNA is TGTGCCAGCAGCGTAGGGGGGGGGAGCTATCGGTCCTACAATGAGCAGTTCTTC.

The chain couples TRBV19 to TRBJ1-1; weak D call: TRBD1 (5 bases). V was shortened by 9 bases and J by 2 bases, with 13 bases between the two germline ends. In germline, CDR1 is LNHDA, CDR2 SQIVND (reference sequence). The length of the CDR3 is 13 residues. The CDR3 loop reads CASRGGTNTEAFF. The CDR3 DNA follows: TGTGCCAGCCGGGGGGGTACTAACACTGAAGCTTTCTTT.

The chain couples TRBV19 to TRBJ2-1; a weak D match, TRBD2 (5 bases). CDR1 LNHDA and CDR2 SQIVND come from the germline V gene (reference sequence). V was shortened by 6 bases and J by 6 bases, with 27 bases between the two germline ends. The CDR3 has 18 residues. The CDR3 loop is CASSMFVLAGSLGNEQFF. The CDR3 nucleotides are TGTGCCAGTAGCATGTTTGTACTGGCGGGCAGTCTAGGCAATGAGCAGTTCTTC.

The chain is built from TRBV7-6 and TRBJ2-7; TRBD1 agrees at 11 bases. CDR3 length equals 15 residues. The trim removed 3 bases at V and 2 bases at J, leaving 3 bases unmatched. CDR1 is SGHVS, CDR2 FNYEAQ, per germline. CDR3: CASSLEDRGPYEQYF. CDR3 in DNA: TGTGCCAGCAGCTTGGAGGACAGGGGGCCCTACGAGCAGTACTTC.

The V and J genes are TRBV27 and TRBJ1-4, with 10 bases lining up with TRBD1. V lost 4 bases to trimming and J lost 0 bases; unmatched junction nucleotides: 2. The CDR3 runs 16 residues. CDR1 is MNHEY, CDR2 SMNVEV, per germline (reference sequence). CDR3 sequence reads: CASSWDRGATNEKLFF. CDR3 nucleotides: TGTGCCAGCAGTTGGGACAGGGGCGCAACTAATGAAAAACTGTTTTTT.

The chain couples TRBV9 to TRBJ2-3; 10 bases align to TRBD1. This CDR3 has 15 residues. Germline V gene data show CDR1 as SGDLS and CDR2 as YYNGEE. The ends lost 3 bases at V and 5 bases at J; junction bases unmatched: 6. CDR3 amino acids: CASSGRDRGRDTQYF. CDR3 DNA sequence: TGTGCCAGCAGCGGGCGGGACAGGGGTAGAGATACGCAGTATTTT. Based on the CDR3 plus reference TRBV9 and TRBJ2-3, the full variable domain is DSGVTQTPKHLITATGQRVTLRCSPRSGDLSVYWYQQSLDQGLQFLIQYYNGEERAKGNILERFSAQQFPDLHSELNLSSLELGDSALYFCASSGRDRGRDTQYFGPGTRLTVL.

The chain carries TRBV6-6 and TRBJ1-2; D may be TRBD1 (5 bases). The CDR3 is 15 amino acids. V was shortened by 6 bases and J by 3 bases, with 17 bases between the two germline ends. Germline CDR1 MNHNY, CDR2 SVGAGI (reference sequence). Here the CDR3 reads CASRLTESIDYGYTF. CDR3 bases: TGTGCCAGCAGGCTGACAGAAAGTATAGACTATGGCTACACCTTC.

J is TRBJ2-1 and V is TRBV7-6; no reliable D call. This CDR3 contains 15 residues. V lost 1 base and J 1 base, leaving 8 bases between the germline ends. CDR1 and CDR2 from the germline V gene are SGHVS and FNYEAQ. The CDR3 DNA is TGTGCCAGCAGCTTAGACGGGTTATCCTACAATGAGCAGTTCTTC. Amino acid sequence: CASSLDGLSYNEQFF.

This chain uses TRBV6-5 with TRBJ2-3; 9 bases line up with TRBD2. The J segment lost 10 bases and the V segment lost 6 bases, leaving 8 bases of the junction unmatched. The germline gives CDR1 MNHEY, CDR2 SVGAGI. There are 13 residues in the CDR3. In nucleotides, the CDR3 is TGTGCCAGCAGGCCGCGGACTAGCGCCCCGCAGTATTTT. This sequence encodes CASRPRTSAPQYF.

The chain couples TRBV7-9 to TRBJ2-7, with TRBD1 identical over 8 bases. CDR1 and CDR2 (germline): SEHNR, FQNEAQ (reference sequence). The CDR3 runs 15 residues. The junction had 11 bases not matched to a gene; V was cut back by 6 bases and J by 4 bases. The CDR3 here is CASSSTGVATYEQYF. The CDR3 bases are TGTGCCAGCAGTTCGACAGGGGTAGCGACTTACGAGCAGTACTTC.

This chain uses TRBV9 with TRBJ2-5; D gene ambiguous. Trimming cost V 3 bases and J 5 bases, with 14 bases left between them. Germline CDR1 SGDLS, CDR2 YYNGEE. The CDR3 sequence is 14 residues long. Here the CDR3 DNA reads TGTGCCAGCAGCGCCCCTGGCGTCGGGGAGACCCAGTACTTC. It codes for CASSAPGVGETQYF.

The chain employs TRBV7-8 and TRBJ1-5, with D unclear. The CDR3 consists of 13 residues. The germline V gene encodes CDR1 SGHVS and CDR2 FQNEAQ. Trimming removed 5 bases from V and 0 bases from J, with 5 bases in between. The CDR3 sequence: CASSRDSNQPQHF. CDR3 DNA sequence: TGTGCCAGCAGCCGAGATAGCAATCAGCCCCAGCATTTT.

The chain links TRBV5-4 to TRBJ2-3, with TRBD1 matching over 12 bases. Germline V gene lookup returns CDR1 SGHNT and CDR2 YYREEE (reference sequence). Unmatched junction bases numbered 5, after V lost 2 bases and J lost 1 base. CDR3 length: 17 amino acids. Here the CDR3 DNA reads TGTGCCAGCAGCTTAGGGACAGGGGGCTTTGGCACAGATACGCAGTATTTT. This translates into CASSLGTGGFGTDTQYF.

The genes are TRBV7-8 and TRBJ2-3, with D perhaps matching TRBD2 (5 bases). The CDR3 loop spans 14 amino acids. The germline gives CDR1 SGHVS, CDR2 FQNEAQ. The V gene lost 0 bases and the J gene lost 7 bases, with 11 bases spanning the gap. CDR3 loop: CASSLAEATHTQYF. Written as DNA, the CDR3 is TGTGCCAGCAGCTTAGCGGAGGCAACCCATACGCAGTATTTT.

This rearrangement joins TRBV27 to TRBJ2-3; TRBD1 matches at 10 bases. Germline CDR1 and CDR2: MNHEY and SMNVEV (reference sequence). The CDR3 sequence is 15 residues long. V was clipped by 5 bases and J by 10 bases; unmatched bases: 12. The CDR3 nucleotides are TGTGCCAGCAGTCTAGGACAGGGGGAATTTTTGGCGCAGTATTTT. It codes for CASSLGQGEFLAQYF.

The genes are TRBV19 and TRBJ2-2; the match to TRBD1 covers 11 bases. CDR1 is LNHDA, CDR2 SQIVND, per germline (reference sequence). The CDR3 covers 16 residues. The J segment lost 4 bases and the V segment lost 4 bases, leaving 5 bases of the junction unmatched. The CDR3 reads CASSTRTGGGTGELFF. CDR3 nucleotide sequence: TGTGCCAGTAGTACACGGACAGGGGGCGGCACCGGGGAGCTGTTTTTT.

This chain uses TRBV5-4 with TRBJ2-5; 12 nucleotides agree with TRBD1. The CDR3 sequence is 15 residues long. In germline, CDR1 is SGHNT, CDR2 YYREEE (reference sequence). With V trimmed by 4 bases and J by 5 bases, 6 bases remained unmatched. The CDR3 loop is CASSPRDRGRETQYF. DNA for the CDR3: TGTGCCAGCAGCCCACGGGACAGGGGGCGGGAGACCCAGTACTTC.

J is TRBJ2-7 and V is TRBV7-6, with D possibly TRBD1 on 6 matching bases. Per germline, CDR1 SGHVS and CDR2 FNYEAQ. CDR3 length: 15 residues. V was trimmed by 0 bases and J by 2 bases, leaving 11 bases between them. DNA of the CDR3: TGTGCCAGCAGCTTAGCCGCAGGGGTGGCCTACGAGCAGTACTTC. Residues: CASSLAAGVAYEQYF. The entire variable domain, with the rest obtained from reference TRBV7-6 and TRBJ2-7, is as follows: GAGVSQSPRYKVTKRGQDVALRCDPISGHVSLYWYRQALGQGPEFLTYFNYEAQQDKSGLPNDRFSAERPEGSISTLTIQRTEQRDSAMYRCASSLAAGVAYEQYFGPGTRLTVT.

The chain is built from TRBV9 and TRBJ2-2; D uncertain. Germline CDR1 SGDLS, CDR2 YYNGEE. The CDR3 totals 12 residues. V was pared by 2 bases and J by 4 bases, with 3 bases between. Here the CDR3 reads CASSVVTGELFF. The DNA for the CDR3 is TGTGCCAGCAGCGTCGTCACCGGGGAGCTGTTTTTT.

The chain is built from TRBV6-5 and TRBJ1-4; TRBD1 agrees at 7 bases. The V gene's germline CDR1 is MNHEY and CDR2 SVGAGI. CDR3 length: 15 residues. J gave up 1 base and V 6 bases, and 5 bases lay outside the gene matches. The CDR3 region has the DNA TGTGCCAGCAGGAGGGGGCGAGTAACTAATGAAAAACTGTTTTTT. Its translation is CASRRGRVTNEKLFF.

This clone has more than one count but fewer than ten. The CDR3 here is CASSGRVRSPLHF. The CDR3 region has the DNA TGTGCCAGCAGTGGCCGGGTTCGGTCACCCCTCCACTTT. The V call is TRBV25-1, the J call TRBJ1-6; D is uncertain. Trimming removed 4 bases at V and 10 bases at J, with 11 bases between. CDR3 length: 13 residues. The germline V gene encodes CDR1 MGHDK and CDR2 SYGVNS.

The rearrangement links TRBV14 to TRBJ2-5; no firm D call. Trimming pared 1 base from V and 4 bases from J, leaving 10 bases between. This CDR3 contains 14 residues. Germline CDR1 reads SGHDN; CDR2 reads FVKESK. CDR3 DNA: TGTGCCAGCAGCCAAGGGCTAGTTGGAGAGACCCAGTACTTC. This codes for CASSQGLVGETQYF. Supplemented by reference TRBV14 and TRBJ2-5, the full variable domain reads EAGVTQFPSHSVIEKGQTVTLRCDPISGHDNLYWYRRVMGKEIKFLLHFVKESKQDESGMPNNRFLAERTGGTYSTLKVQPAELEDSGVYFCASSQGLVGETQYFGPGTRLLVL.

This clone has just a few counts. The CDR3 DNA sequence: TGTGCCAGCAGCGTAACCCCGGGCAGGGCCGAGGATGGCTACACCTTC. This sequence encodes CASSVTPGRAEDGYTF. The chain couples TRBV9 to TRBJ1-2, with a weak D call TRBD1 (5 bases). Germline V lookup: CDR1 SGDLS, CDR2 YYNGEE. Trimming shortened V by 1 base and J by 6 bases, and 19 bases separated the two germline ends. The CDR3 has 16 amino acids. Full variable domain (missing parts from reference TRBV9 and TRBJ1-2): DSGVTQTPKHLITATGQRVTLRCSPRSGDLSVYWYQQSLDQGLQFLIQYYNGEERAKGNILERFSAQQFPDLHSELNLSSLELGDSALYFCASSVTPGRAEDGYTFGSGTRLTVV.

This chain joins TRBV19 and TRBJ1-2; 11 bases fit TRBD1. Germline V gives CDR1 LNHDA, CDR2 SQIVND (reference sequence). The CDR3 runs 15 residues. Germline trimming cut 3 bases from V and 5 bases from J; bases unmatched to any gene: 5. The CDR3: CASSILGTGGYGYTF. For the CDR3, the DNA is TGTGCCAGTAGTATCCTCGGGACAGGGGGATATGGCTACACCTTC.